This T cell receptor beta chain was found in a study of molecular identifiers for immune sequencing clone quantification. Naive CD8 library inputs spanned about 19,000 to 1,000,000 sorted cells and 10%, 30% or 50% RNA. Sorting recovered naive CD8 T cells on a CD8+CD4-CCR7+CD45RA+ profile. Study results and limitations: For highly expanded clones, sizes could be underestimated when identical TCR molecules share a barcode.

The CDR3 runs to 14 residues. V lost 3 bases and J lost 3, with 11 bases in between. This clonotype was seen many times. The antigen remains undetermined. TCRdb re-called the PCR reads with MiXCR, one entry per CDR3 protein. Of hundreds of thousands of distinct CDR3 sequences listed, 25% are singletons. Sequencing input: naive CD8+ T cells from blood, with Jurkat cell RNA spiked in. Subset defined: FACS-sorted CD8+CD4-CCR7+CD45RA+ naive T cells. The rearrangement joins TRBV12-3 or TRBV12-4 to TRBJ1-1; possible D gene TRBD1, 5 bases. The sequence was collected from a human donor in good health. Some libraries in this study had Jurkat cell RNA spiked in. This chain's CDR3 is CASSFGGSDTEAFF. Written as DNA, the CDR3 is TGTGCCAGCAGTTTTGGGGGGTCGGACACTGAAGCTTTCTTT.